This TCR beta chain came from a study of blood T cell repertoires in COVID-19. For the study at large: Acute and convalescent COVID-19 specimens originated in the United States, Italy and Spain.

Profiled with immunoSEQ multiplex PCR; TCRdb holds only in-frame clones, not every one. Altogether a few hundred thousand clones are present, 80% to 90% being singletons, with the ten largest covering 3.5% to 5.5%. In assigning cohorts, the study relied on participant-reported clinical history. Resolution of symptoms, clearance, or two negative PCRs was present in recovered Cohort 3 donors. The CDR3 runs 13 residues. Germline V gives CDR1 SNHLY, CDR2 FYNNEI. Trimming removed 6 bases from V and 9 bases from J, with 12 bases in between. Sequences were obtained from PBMCs or T cells enriched from blood (not recorded which). This sequence joins TRBV2 and TRBJ1-6; D is uncertain. The clonotype was recovered from a woman aged 25-40 years who had recovered from COVID-19. The CDR3 DNA follows: TGTGCCAGCAGAGAGGGAGTTGGTTCACCCCTCCACTTT. Amino acid sequence: CASREGVGSPLHF.